The 14 T cell receptor beta chains presented below share a single source sample, sequenced in a study of Ad26.COV2.S vaccination and SARS-CoV-2 variants. Clones were read by immunoSEQ multiplex PCR, and TCRdb kept only the in-frame ones, dropping some. The table records about 350,000 clones, around 89% of them present only once. Specified treatment: roughly 19 received Ad26.COV2.S at low or high dose, single or two shots; 5 received placebo; per-sample allocation not given. Samples were taken on day 63 after the first vaccine or placebo injection. The sequencing here drew on peripheral blood, taken in a trial of Ad26.COV2.S vaccine versus placebo. The receptor source for this set is a person aged 18 to 59 who received the Ad26.COV2.S COVID-19 vaccine or a placebo.

The V and J genes are TRBV6-5 and TRBJ2-7, with 8 positions matching TRBD1. The CDR3 length is 13 residues. Germline lookup yields CDR1 MNHEY and CDR2 SVGAGI. J gave up 3 bases and V 6 bases, and 4 bases lay outside the gene matches. The CDR3 coding sequence is TGTGCCAGCAGGAAGGGACAGGTCTACGAGCAGTACTTC. Translating gives CASRKGQVYEQYF.

Worth noting for this clone: The identical CDR3 is also encoded by other nucleotide sequences in the sample. V is TRBV18 and J is TRBJ1-4; 10 bases are shared with TRBD1. The V gene end was trimmed by 2 bases and the J gene end by 8 bases; junction bases not matched to a gene: 2. The CDR3 length is 14 residues. CDR1 is KGHSH and CDR2 is LQKENI in the germline V gene. DNA for the CDR3: TGTGCCAGCTCACCAGGGACAGGGGAAGAAAAACTGTTTTTT. It codes for CASSPGTGEEKLFF.

This clone was found a few times. The J gene is TRBJ1-5, the V gene TRBV30; 9 nucleotides match TRBD1. The germline V gene encodes CDR1 GTSNPN and CDR2 SVGIG (reference sequence). With 1 base clipped from V and 1 base from J, the junction kept 2 bases outside the gene matches. This CDR3 has 15 residues. This CDR3 reads CAWSGGQGSNQPQHF. DNA of the CDR3: TGTGCCTGGAGTGGTGGACAGGGGAGCAATCAGCCCCAGCATTTT.

The V gene is TRBV7-2, the J gene TRBJ1-5, with D unclear. Looked up from germline, CDR1 is SGHTA and CDR2 is FQGNSA. The CDR3 runs 13 residues. V lost 5 bases and J lost 7, with 12 bases in between. CDR3 sequence reads: CASSPETSQPQHF. CDR3 in DNA: TGTGCCAGCAGCCCAGAGACAAGCCAGCCCCAGCATTTT.

The rearrangement uses TRBV24-1 and TRBJ2-1, with TRBD2 identical over 10 bases. Germline CDR1 is KGHDR and CDR2 is SFDVKD. The CDR3 extends over 16 amino acids. V was pared by 4 bases and J by 1 base, with 3 bases of the junction left unmatched. CDR3 region: CATSDKLAGSYNEQFF. CDR3 coding DNA: TGTGCCACCAGTGACAAACTAGCGGGATCCTACAATGAGCAGTTCTTC.

Regarding this clone: The sample contains more than one DNA sequence encoding this CDR3. The rearrangement links TRBV5-1 to TRBJ2-7; TRBD1 agrees at 9 bases. The CDR3 length is 15 residues. Germline lookup yields CDR1 SGHRS and CDR2 YFSETQ. V dropped 0 bases and J dropped 4; count of bases not matched to a gene: 5. The CDR3 region is CASSLAGTGTYEQYF. For the CDR3, the DNA is TGCGCCAGCAGCTTGGCTGGGACAGGGACTTACGAGCAGTACTTC.

The genes are TRBV28 and TRBJ2-3; 9 bases fit TRBD1. CDR3 length: 16 amino acids. The J segment lost 3 bases and the V segment lost 2 bases, leaving 6 bases of the junction unmatched. CDR1 is MDHEN and CDR2 is SYDVKM in the germline V gene. CDR3 loop: CASSLLRDRVTDTQYF. DNA for the CDR3: TGTGCCAGCAGTTTACTCCGGGACAGGGTTACAGATACGCAGTATTTT.

The rearrangement links TRBV7-2 to TRBJ1-4, with a weak D call TRBD1 (6 bases). Germline lookup yields CDR1 SGHTA and CDR2 FQGNSA. V lost 5 bases and J lost 4, with 11 bases in between. The CDR3 spans 14 residues. The CDR3 nucleotides are TGTGCCAGCAGCCCGACAGGTCTTAATGAAAAACTGTTTTTT. It translates to CASSPTGLNEKLFF.

The chain uses TRBV6-5 and TRBJ1-6; D gene uncertain. V was pared by 2 bases and J by 8 bases, with 10 bases between. The CDR3 contains 14 residues. The germline CDR1 and CDR2 sequences are MNHEY and SVGAGI. CDR3 amino acids: CASSYATEDSPLHF. The DNA for the CDR3 is TGTGCCAGCAGTTACGCGACGGAAGATTCACCCCTCCACTTT.

This chain links TRBV5-4 with TRBJ1-2; D ambiguous. The CDR3 extends over 14 amino acids. With 0 bases removed from V and 1 base from J, the gap between germline ends came to 7 bases. Looked up from germline, CDR1 is SGHNT and CDR2 is YYREEE (reference sequence). In DNA, the CDR3 is TGTGCCAGCAGCTTGGGCAGCCGTAACTATGGCTACACCTTC. Amino acid sequence: CASSLGSRNYGYTF.

The chain recombines TRBV18 with TRBJ1-4; D unresolved. This CDR3 region has 16 residues. V dropped 5 bases and J dropped 0 bases, with 13 bases sitting between them. The germline CDR1 and CDR2 sequences are KGHSH and LQKENI. CDR3 nucleotide sequence: TGTGCCAGCTCAAGACCGACGGAAGCAACTAATGAAAAACTGTTTTTT. It codes for CASSRPTEATNEKLFF.

This chain joins TRBV24-1 and TRBJ2-1; TRBD1 might be the D (6 bases). Per germline, CDR1 KGHDR and CDR2 SFDVKD. Deletions cut 1 base from V and 5 bases from J, with 11 bases between. The CDR3 is 15 residues long. Here the CDR3 DNA reads TGTGCCACCAGTGATTTTGGGCAGGGGCACAATGAGCAGTTCTTC. Amino acids: CATSDFGQGHNEQFF.

The CDR3 region has the DNA TGCAGCGTACAATCCGGGACAGGAAACTATGGCTACACCTTC. Its translation: CSVQSGTGNYGYTF. The chain joins TRBV29-1 to TRBJ1-2, with TRBD1 identical over 8 bases. Germline assignment: CDR1 SQVTM and CDR2 ANQGSEA. V was pared by 6 bases and J by 2 bases, with 8 bases of the junction left unmatched. The CDR3 is 14 residues long.

CDR3 bases: TGTGCCAGCTGTACAGTCGAGAATTCACCCCTCCACTTT. This gives the protein CASCTVENSPLHF. The V call is TRBV2, the J call TRBJ1-6; the D is unclear. The CDR3 has 13 amino acids. Germline CDR1 reads SNHLY; CDR2 reads FYNNEI. The ends were cut back, 8 bases at V and 7 bases at J, with 12 bases in the middle.